Presented here are 14 T cell receptor beta chains from one specimen sequenced in a study of OX40 agonist ivuxolimab in advanced cancers. Using immunoSEQ multiplex PCR, the repertoire was profiled, and TCRdb retains in-frame clones only, with some absent. The data show more than 80,000 clones, with around 88% seen just once and approximately 1.3% held by the top ten. The material sequenced was CD4+ or CD8+ T cells sorted from blood, taken in a trial of the OX40 agonist ivuxolimab. These receptors all stem from an adult with an advanced solid tumor such as melanoma, head and neck, liver or kidney cancer.

J is TRBJ1-3 and V is TRBV2; 8 nucleotides match TRBD1. The CDR3 covers 14 residues. Germline V lookup: CDR1 SNHLY, CDR2 FYNNEI. After removal of 5 bases from V and 2 bases from J, the junction contained 2 bases not matched to a gene. CDR3 in DNA: TGTGCCAGCAGTTGGACAGGGCCTGGAAACACCATATATTTT. It specifies CASSWTGPGNTIYF.

The chain uses TRBV11-1 and TRBJ2-1; 10 bases are a match to TRBD2. Germline CDR1 is SGHAT and CDR2 is FQDESV (reference sequence). The CDR3 consists of 15 residues. With 3 bases clipped from V and 5 bases from J, the junction kept 4 bases outside the gene matches. CDR3 loop: CASSFSGRPNNEQFF. The CDR3 nucleotides read TGTGCCAGCAGCTTTAGCGGGAGGCCTAACAATGAGCAGTTCTTC. Full variable domain (missing parts from reference TRBV11-1 and TRBJ2-1): EAEVAQSPRYKITEKSQAVAFWCDPISGHATLYWYRQILGQGPELLVQFQDESVVDDSQLPKDRFSAERLKGVDSTLKIQPAELGDSAMYLCASSFSGRPNNEQFFGPGTRLTVL.

The chain links TRBV7-2 to TRBJ2-5; 11 positions agree with TRBD2. The ends lost 4 bases at V and 2 bases at J; junction bases unmatched: 6. This CDR3 is 16 amino acids long. Germline CDR1 reads SGHTA; CDR2 reads FQGNSA. CDR3 nucleotides: TGTGCCAGCAGCTCAACCATAGCGGGGGGGCAAGAGACCCAGTACTTC. Residues: CASSSTIAGGQETQYF.

This sequence joins TRBV14 and TRBJ1-2; weak D call: TRBD1 (6 bases). V was cut by 0 bases and J by 13 bases, with 15 bases left in between. Germline lookup yields CDR1 SGHDN and CDR2 FVKESK. The CDR3 is 13 amino acids. The CDR3 DNA is TGTGCCAGCAGCCAAGATAGGTCCGACAGGCGCACCTTC. The encoded protein is CASSQDRSDRRTF.

The J gene is TRBJ1-4, the V gene TRBV28; no firm D call. V lost 7 bases and J lost 3, with 9 bases in between. The CDR3 covers 13 residues. The V gene's germline CDR1 is MDHEN and CDR2 SYDVKM. The CDR3 sequence: CASNGGANEKLFF. CDR3 nucleotides: TGTGCCAGCAACGGAGGTGCTAATGAAAAACTGTTTTTT. Full variable domain (rest looked up from reference TRBV28 and TRBJ1-4): DVKVTQSSRYLVKRTGEKVFLECVQDMDHENMFWYRQDPGLGLRLIYFSYDVKMKEKGDIPEGYSVSREKKERFSLILESASTNQTSMYLCASNGGANEKLFFGSGTQLSVL.

This rearrangement joins TRBV6-5 to TRBJ2-5, with no clear D. V lost 8 bases and J 2 bases, leaving 9 bases between the germline ends. CDR1 MNHEY and CDR2 SVGAGI come from the germline V gene. This CDR3 contains 12 residues. In nucleotides, the CDR3 is TGTGCCAGCGGCTTAGGGCAAGAGACCCAGTACTTC. This codes for CASGLGQETQYF.

The rearrangement links TRBV21-1 to TRBJ2-7; TRBD2, as called in the table, went unchecked against the DNA. TRBV21-1 is a known pseudogene. CDR3 size: 16 residues. CDR3 protein: CASSKGPQRGPYEQYF. CDR3 nucleotides: TGTGCCAGCAGCAAAGGCCCTCAGCGGGGGCCTTACGAGCAGTACTTC.

The CDR3 sequence: CASSPDEQFF. CDR3 in DNA: TGTGCCAGCAGCCCCGACGAGCAGTTCTTC. The chain uses TRBV7-9 and TRBJ2-1; D not resolved. The V gene's germline CDR1 is SEHNR and CDR2 FQNEAQ (reference sequence). The CDR3 is 10 residues long. V lost 5 bases, J lost 10 bases, and 6 bases lay in between.

The chain carries TRBV15 and TRBJ2-7; maybe TRBD1 (5 bases). Trimming stripped 4 bases from V and 4 bases from J, with 17 bases between. Germline CDR1 LNHNV, CDR2 YYDKDF (reference sequence). This CDR3 has 15 amino acids. CDR3 sequence: CATSKIAGKAYEQYF. The CDR3 DNA reads as TGTGCCACCAGCAAAATCGCAGGGAAAGCGTACGAGCAGTACTTC.

The chain combines TRBV11-3 with TRBJ2-3, with TRBD2 matching over 12 bases. CDR1 and CDR2 from the germline V gene are SGHNT and YENEEA. The length of the CDR3 is 16 residues. Trimming at V came to 5 bases and at J to 1 base, leaving 4 bases not matched to a gene. The CDR3: CASSPRTSGGTDTQYF. CDR3 nucleotides: TGTGCCAGCAGCCCCAGGACTAGCGGGGGCACAGATACGCAGTATTTT.

This CDR3 reads CASTSRWDQPQHF. In DNA form, the CDR3 reads TGTGCCAGCACCTCGCGATGGGATCAGCCCCAGCATTTT. The V gene is TRBV6-6, the J gene TRBJ1-5; D is uncertain. Per the germline V gene, CDR1 is MNHNY and CDR2 is SVGAGI (reference sequence). V lost 7 bases, J lost 5 bases, and 12 bases lay in between. There are 13 residues in the CDR3.

The chain joins TRBV7-2 to TRBJ2-1; the match to TRBD2 covers 13 bases. The CDR3 extends over 15 amino acids. Germline CDR1 reads SGHTA; CDR2 reads FQGNSA. J gave up 8 bases and V 4 bases, and 5 bases lay outside the gene matches. In DNA, the CDR3 is TGTGCCAGCAGCTCTGGGACTAGCGGGGTATATGAGCAGTTCTTC. Translating gives CASSSGTSGVYEQFF. The variable domain in full, completed from reference TRBV7-2 and TRBJ2-1, reads GAGVSQSPSNKVTEKGKDVELRCDPISGHTALYWYRQSLGQGLEFLIYFQGNSAPDKSGLPSDRFSAERTGGSVSTLTIQRTQQEDSAVYLCASSSGTSGVYEQFFGPGTRLTVL.

The V gene is TRBV4-2, the J gene TRBJ2-2; TRBD2 matches at 14 bases. With 4 bases clipped from V and 0 bases from J, the junction kept 4 bases outside the gene matches. CDR1 and CDR2 from the germline V gene are LGHNA and YNFKEQ. There are 18 residues in the CDR3. The CDR3 DNA reads TGTGCCAGCAGCCGAGGACTAGCGGGAGGCGCGAACACCGGGGAGCTGTTTTTT. Amino acid sequence: CASSRGLAGGANTGELFF.

The chain recombines TRBV10-3 with TRBJ1-2; 7 nucleotides line up with TRBD1. The germline gives CDR1 ENHRY, CDR2 SYGVKD. This CDR3 spans 15 amino acids. Trimming took 2 bases from V and 2 from J; bases not matched to a gene: 5. The CDR3 sequence is CAISENRGANYGYTF. As DNA, the CDR3 is TGTGCCATCAGTGAGAACAGGGGTGCGAACTATGGCTACACCTTC.